This T cell receptor (beta chain) was recovered during a study of human T cells and chemical hapten exposure. Overall study context: Patients' scalps got diphenylcyclopropenone weekly throughout the roughly 23-week study.

Trimming took 7 bases from V and 5 from J; bases not matched to a gene: 11. Germline values: CDR1 SGHRS, CDR2 YFSETQ. The CDR3 is 15 residues long. Individual cDNA molecules (in the library) carried attached unique molecular identifiers. MiXCR was run by TCRdb on the reads, yielding one entry per CDR3 protein. The table includes 3,500 to 4,500 distinct CDR3 sequences, 45% to 50% detected once. Sample treatment: therapeutic diphenylcyclopropenone sensitization with weekly scalp DPC. Donation of samples came from alopecia patients who were 18 to 70 years old and suitable for DPC. The clonotype comes from an adult with alopecia areata. Some clones in this sample may be carry-over from other donors' samples. This table probably holds off-target reads from a library built for another chain. The input for sequencing was whole blood, taken before DPC sensitization or 2, 6, or about 24 weeks after (not recorded which). The chain recombines TRBV5-1 with TRBJ2-3, with TRBD1 matching over 9 bases. Written as DNA, the CDR3 is TGCGCCAGCGGGGACCCGGGACAGGGCAAAGATACGCAGTATTTT. It yields the protein CASGDPGQGKDTQYF.